The 9 T cell receptor beta chains below come from one sample, sequenced in a study of TIL therapy for anti-PD-1-resistant metastatic lung cancer. The libraries were made with immunoSEQ v3. Generated by immunoSEQ multiplex PCR, the TCRdb table keeps only in-frame clones and is missing some. The sample includes 9,000 to 9,500 clones, 76% of them seen just once. Described time point: pre-treatment sample, taken before nivolumab and TIL therapy. Pleural nodules or supraclavicular lymph nodes made up most of the excised metastases sampled. The specimen was tumor tissue, collected at baseline. These TCRs come from a person between 25 and 80 years old with non-small cell lung cancer.

The sample holds a few counts of this clone. This chain connects TRBV2 to TRBJ1-5; no clear D gene. Between the trimmed V and J ends, which lost 8 bases and 0 bases, there was a span of 11 bases. CDR3 length equals 14 residues. The V gene's germline CDR1 is SNHLY and CDR2 FYNNEI. The DNA of the CDR3 is TGTGCCAGCGGGGTAGATTATAGCAATCAGCCCCAGCATTTT. Translating it yields CASGVDYSNQPQHF.

The chain recombines TRBV10-3 with TRBJ1-2; 7 positions agree with TRBD1. CDR1 and CDR2 from the germline V gene are ENHRY and SYGVKD. The length of the CDR3 is 14 residues. Trimming at V came to 3 bases and at J to 1 base, leaving 2 bases not matched to a gene. The DNA for the CDR3 is TGTGCCATCAGTGAAGGGGGCAGTAACTATGGCTACACCTTC. As protein: CAISEGGSNYGYTF.

The sample holds one count of this clone. This chain connects TRBV19 to TRBJ2-3; D ambiguous. The CDR3 length is 13 residues. With 7 bases removed from V and 0 bases from J, the gap between germline ends came to 8 bases. Germline V lookup: CDR1 LNHDA, CDR2 SQIVND (reference sequence). The CDR3 loop is CASNIDSTDTQYF. For the CDR3, the DNA is TGTGCCAGTAACATCGACAGCACAGATACGCAGTATTTT.

This chain connects TRBV6-1 to TRBJ1-2; D is uncertain. Germline-derived CDR1 and CDR2 are MNHNS and SASEGT. This CDR3 contains 16 residues. The ends were cut back, 0 bases at V and 6 bases at J, with 17 bases in the middle. CDR3 sequence reads: CASSEAVSSTFNGYTF. CDR3 in DNA: TGTGCCAGCAGTGAAGCGGTTTCCTCTACTTTCAATGGCTACACCTTC.

This clone was recorded only once. The genes are TRBV15 and TRBJ2-4; D unclear. The CDR3 spans 14 residues. With 0 bases removed from V and 5 bases from J, the gap between germline ends came to 8 bases. Per germline, CDR1 LNHNV and CDR2 YYDKDF (reference sequence). The CDR3 protein is CATSRDAVENIQYF. CDR3 nucleotides: TGTGCCACCAGCAGAGATGCCGTTGAAAACATTCAGTACTTC.

The J gene is TRBJ1-2, the V gene TRBV15; possibly TRBD1 for D (5 bases). CDR3 size: 14 residues. V was trimmed by 4 bases and J by 8 bases, leaving 17 bases between them. Germline V gives CDR1 LNHNV, CDR2 YYDKDF (reference sequence). The CDR3 loop is CATSTPGVEAGYTF. CDR3 bases: TGTGCCACCAGCACCCCGGGGGTTGAAGCCGGCTACACCTTC.

This clone showed up just once. This rearrangement joins TRBV30 to TRBJ1-3; 10 bases align to TRBD1. The CDR3 is made up of 17 amino acids. Germline trimming cut 2 bases from V and 3 bases from J; bases unmatched to any gene: 10. Germline V gives CDR1 GTSNPN, CDR2 SVGIG (reference sequence). The CDR3 sequence is CAWSPIGTGASGNTIYF. CDR3 in DNA: TGTGCCTGGAGTCCGATCGGGACAGGGGCTAGTGGAAACACCATATATTTT.

This clone was detected only once. The chain has TRBV28 and TRBJ2-1, with D perhaps TRBD1 or TRBD2 (5 bases each). From germline, CDR1 is MDHEN and CDR2 SYDVKM. Trimming removed 1 base from V and 0 bases from J, with 10 bases in between. The CDR3 is made up of 16 amino acids. Here the CDR3 reads CASSLFQGASYNEQFF. CDR3 nucleotide sequence: TGTGCCAGCAGTTTATTCCAGGGAGCCTCCTACAATGAGCAGTTCTTC.

The chain is built from TRBV27 and TRBJ1-1; D unclear. Deletions cut 6 bases from V and 7 bases from J, with 15 bases between. CDR1 is MNHEY and CDR2 is SMNVEV in the germline V gene (reference sequence). The CDR3 covers 13 residues. CDR3 region: CASRTDRTFEAFF. For the CDR3, the DNA is TGTGCCAGCAGGACCGACCGGACCTTTGAAGCTTTCTTT.